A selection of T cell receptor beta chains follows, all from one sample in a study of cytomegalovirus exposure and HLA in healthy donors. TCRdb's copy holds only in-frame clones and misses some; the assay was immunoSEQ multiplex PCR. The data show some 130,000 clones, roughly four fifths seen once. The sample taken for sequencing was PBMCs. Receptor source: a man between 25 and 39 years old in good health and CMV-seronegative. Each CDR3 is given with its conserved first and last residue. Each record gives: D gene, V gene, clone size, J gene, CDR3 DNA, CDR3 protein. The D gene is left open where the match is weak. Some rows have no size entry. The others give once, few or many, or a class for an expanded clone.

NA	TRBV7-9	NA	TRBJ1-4	TGTGCCAGCAGCTTGTCGGCCGGGGGGCTTATGAATGAAAAACTGTTTTTT	CASSLSAGGLMNEKLFF
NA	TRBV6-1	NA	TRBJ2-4	TGTGCCAGCAGTGCTCAAGGACTGTCTTCTATTCAGTACTTC	CASSAQGLSSIQYF
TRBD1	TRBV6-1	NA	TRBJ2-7	TGTGCCAGCAGTGAACGGGTTTCCGGGACAGGACTCTACGAGCAGTACTTC	CASSERVSGTGLYEQYF
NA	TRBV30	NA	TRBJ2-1	TGTGCCTGGAGTCCCCGGGCGGGCAATGAGCAGTTCTTC	CAWSPRAGNEQFF
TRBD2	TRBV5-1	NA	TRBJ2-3	TGCGCCAGCAGCCAGGACGAGGTAGCGGGAGTTCCAGATACGCAGTATTTT	CASSQDEVAGVPDTQYF
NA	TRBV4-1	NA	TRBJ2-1	TGCGCCAGCAGCCAAGATCGGAGGGGCAGCTCCTACAATGAGCAGTTCTTC	CASSQDRRGSSYNEQFF
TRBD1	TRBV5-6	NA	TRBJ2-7	TGTGCCAGCAGGAGGGGGCTTGAGTCCTACGAGCAGTACTTC	CASRRGLESYEQYF
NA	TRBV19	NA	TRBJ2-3	TGTGCCAGTACCCAGGGTGGAGCAGATACGCAGTATTTT	CASTQGGADTQYF
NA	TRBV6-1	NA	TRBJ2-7	TGTGCCAGCATAGCACCCACCCTACACGAGCAGTACTTC	CASIAPTLHEQYF
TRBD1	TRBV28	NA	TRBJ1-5	TGTGCCAGCAGTTCCTTTCGGGACAGTAGGAATAATCAGCCCCAGCATTTT	CASSSFRDSRNNQPQHF
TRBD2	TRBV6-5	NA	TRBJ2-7	TGTGCCAGCAGTTACTCTTTAGCGGGAGGCCACGAGCAGTACTTC	CASSYSLAGGHEQYF
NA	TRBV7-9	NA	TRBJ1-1	TGTGCCAGCAGCTTACAGGGTACGAAAGACACTGAAGCTTTCTTT	CASSLQGTKDTEAFF
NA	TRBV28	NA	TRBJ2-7	TGTGCCAGCAGTTTAGGGCAGGGGGGATACGAGCAGTACTTC	CASSLGQGGYEQYF
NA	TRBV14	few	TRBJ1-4	TGTGCCAGCAGCCAAAGTCTTAGCATCAACGGCGTTGAAAAACTGTTTTTT	CASSQSLSINGVEKLFF
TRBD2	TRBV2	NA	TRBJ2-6	TGTGCCAGCAGTGAACTCCTAGCGGGATTCGGTGGGGCCAACGTCCTGACTTTC	CASSELLAGFGGANVLTF
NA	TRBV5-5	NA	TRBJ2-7	TGTGCCAGCAGCCCCGCCCCCGGCAGGGCCTGGGAGCAGTACTTC	CASSPAPGRAWEQYF
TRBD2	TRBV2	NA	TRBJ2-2	TGTGCCGAACAGCGGGAGCTGGGGACCGGGGAGCTGTTTTTT	CAEQRELGTGELFF
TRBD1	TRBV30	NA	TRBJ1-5	TGTGCCTGGAGGGGACAGAGCAATCAGCCCCAGCATTTT	CAWRGQSNQPQHF
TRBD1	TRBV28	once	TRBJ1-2	TGTGCCAGCAGTTCCGCCTCCGGACAGGTCTATGGCTACACCTTC	CASSSASGQVYGYTF
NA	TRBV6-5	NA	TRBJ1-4	TGTGCCAGCAGTTACCGGGTATTTGAAAAACTGTTTTTT	CASSYRVFEKLFF
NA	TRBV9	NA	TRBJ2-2	TGTGCCAGCAGCGTAGGCCAGGGGTCAAACACCGGGGAGCTGTTTTTT	CASSVGQGSNTGELFF
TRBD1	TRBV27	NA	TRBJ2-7	TGTGCCAGCAGTTTAGACCCCGGGACAGGGCAATACGAGCAGTACTTC	CASSLDPGTGQYEQYF
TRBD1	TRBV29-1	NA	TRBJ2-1	TGCAGCGTTGTACAGGGGATGTATGAGCAGTTCTTC	CSVVQGMYEQFF
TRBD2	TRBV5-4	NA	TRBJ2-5	TGTGCCAGCAGCTTCTTCGGGGGGGATGCCCAGTACTTC	CASSFFGGDAQYF
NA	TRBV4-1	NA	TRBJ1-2	TGCGCCAGCAGCCAAGGACCCGGAGGAGGCTACACCTTC	CASSQGPGGGYTF
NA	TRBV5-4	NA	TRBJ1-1	TGTGCCAGCAGCTTGGTCGGGGAGAACACTGAAGCTTTCTTT	CASSLVGENTEAFF
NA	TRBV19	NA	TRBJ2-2	TGTGCCAGTGGAGGGACAGTCCGCGCCGGGGAGCTGTTTTTT	CASGGTVRAGELFF
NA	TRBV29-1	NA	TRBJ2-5	TGCAGCGCCCTGTCCCCGGGACTGGGTGGCGAGACCCAGTACTTC	CSALSPGLGGETQYF
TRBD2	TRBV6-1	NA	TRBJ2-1	TGTGCCAGCAGTGTCCGACTAGCGGGAGAAATTGGGCAGTTCTTC	CASSVRLAGEIGQFF
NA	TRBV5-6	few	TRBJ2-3	TGTGCCAGCAGCTTGCAGGGCGAGGTCCCAGATACGCAGTATTTT	CASSLQGEVPDTQYF
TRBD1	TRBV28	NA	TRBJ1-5	TGTGCCAGCAGTTTGGAATCATATTGGGGACAGGGAGGCCTTCTTAGCAATCAGCCCCAGCATTTT	CASSLESYWGQGGLLSNQPQHF
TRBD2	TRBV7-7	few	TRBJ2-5	TGTGCTAGCAGCTTCGGCGCTAGCGGAGCCCAAGAGACCCAGTACTTC	CASSFGASGAQETQYF
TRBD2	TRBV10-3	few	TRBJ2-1	TGTGCCATCAGCCCGGTTAGTAGCGGGGGTAATGAGCAGTTCTTC	CAISPVSSGGNEQFF
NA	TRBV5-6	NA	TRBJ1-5	TGTGCCAGCTCGACAGTCACTCAGCCCCAGCATTTT	CASSTVTQPQHF
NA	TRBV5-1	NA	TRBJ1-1	TGCGCCAGCAGCTTGAACAGCATGAACACTGAAGCTTTCTTT	CASSLNSMNTEAFF
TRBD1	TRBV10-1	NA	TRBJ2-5	TGCGCCAGCAGTCGGGACAGGGAGGAGACCCAGTACTTC	CASSRDREETQYF
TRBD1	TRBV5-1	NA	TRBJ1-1	TGCGCCAGCAGCCTACAGGGGGGAAACACTGAAGCTTTCTTT	CASSLQGGNTEAFF
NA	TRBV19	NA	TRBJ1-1	TGTGCCAGTAGTATAGTGGGCGTAAACCAAGCTTTCTTT	CASSIVGVNQAFF
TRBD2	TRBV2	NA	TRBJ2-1	TGTGCCAGCAGTATCGCCGGGACTAGCGGGAGGAGAGGTGAGCAGTTCTTC	CASSIAGTSGRRGEQFF
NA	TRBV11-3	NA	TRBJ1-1	TGTGCCAGCAGCTCGGCGGGGGATGAAGCTTTCTTT	CASSSAGDEAFF
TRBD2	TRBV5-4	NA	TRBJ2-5	TGTGCCAGCAGCCTGTTTAGCGGGAGCGAAATGATGGAGACCCAGTACTTC	CASSLFSGSEMMETQYF
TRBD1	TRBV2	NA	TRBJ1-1	TGTGCCAAAAAGACAGGGCCCAATATAAACACTGAAGCTTTCTTT	CAKKTGPNINTEAFF
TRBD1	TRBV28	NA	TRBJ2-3	TGTGCCAGCAGTGCCGGGACAGGGGGGAGCACAGATACGCAGTATTTT	CASSAGTGGSTDTQYF
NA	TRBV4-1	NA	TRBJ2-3	TGCGCCAGCAGCCAACACGCGACAGGCCCATTTGGCACAGATACGCAGTATTTT	CASSQHATGPFGTDTQYF
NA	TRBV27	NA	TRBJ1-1	TGTGCCAGCAGTTACACATATTTCTCAGGGGTCACTGAAGCTTTCTTT	CASSYTYFSGVTEAFF
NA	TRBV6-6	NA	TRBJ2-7	TGTGCCAGCAGTTACTCGAGTCTTTCGGAGCAGTACTTC	CASSYSSLSEQYF
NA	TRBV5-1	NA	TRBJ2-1	TGCGCCAGCAGCTTGGTAAGGACTAACTCCTACAATGAGCAGTTCTTC	CASSLVRTNSYNEQFF
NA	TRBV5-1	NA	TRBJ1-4	TGCGCCAGCAGCTTGGGGACAGACGAAAAACTGTTTTTT	CASSLGTDEKLFF
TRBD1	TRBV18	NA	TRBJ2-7	TGTGCCAGCTCACCACCCCCGGGACAGGCTTACTACGAGCAGTACTTC	CASSPPPGQAYYEQYF
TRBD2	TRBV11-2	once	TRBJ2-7	TGTGCCAGCAGCTTTTCTAGCGGGTACGAGCAGTACTTC	CASSFSSGYEQYF
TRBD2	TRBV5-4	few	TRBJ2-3	TGTGCCAGCAGCTTGGACCTAGCGGGACCCACAGATACGCAGTATTTT	CASSLDLAGPTDTQYF
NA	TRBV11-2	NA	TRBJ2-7	TGTGCCAGCAGCACTCACCTGGACGAGCAGTACTTC	CASSTHLDEQYF
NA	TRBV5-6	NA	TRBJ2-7	TGTGCCAGCAGCAACCAGGGTACCTTCTACGAGCAGTACTTC	CASSNQGTFYEQYF
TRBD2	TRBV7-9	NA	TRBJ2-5	TGTGCCAGCAGCTTAGGTGTCCTAGCGGGAGACAGAGAGACCCAGTACTTC	CASSLGVLAGDRETQYF
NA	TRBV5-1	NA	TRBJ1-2	TGCGCCAGCCAACCCGTCGGGGGATATGGCTACACCTTC	CASQPVGGYGYTF